This TCR beta chain stems from a study of spatial heterogeneity in lung cancer. Background on the study: Compared with alpha-chain sequences, beta-chain sequences were consistently detected in greater numbers.

This sample's time point: sample taken at primary tumor resection. The cohort: about 79 early-stage, untreated non-small cell lung cancer patients. Tumor, nontumor lung or frozen PBMC supplied whole RNA that was sequenced unsorted. This clonotype was counted at least ten times. Single TCR cDNA molecules each had their own unique molecular identifier. TCRdb re-derived calls from the 5' RACE reads in MiXCR, one entry per CDR3 protein. The top ten hold about 6.8% of the sample, which has under 85,000 distinct CDR3 sequences, about 7.8% seen once. This TCR was recovered from a male donor with early-stage non-small cell lung cancer. The sequenced sample was PBMCs, obtained at surgery.

The CDR3 here is CASSLVGDNEKLFF. CDR3 sequence (DNA): TGTGCCAGCAGCTTAGTGGGGGATAATGAAAAACTGTTTTTT. The chain joins TRBV7-8 to TRBJ1-4; D perhaps matches TRBD1 (5 bases). Germline V lookup: CDR1 SGHVS, CDR2 FQNEAQ. The CDR3 has 14 residues. V was pared by 1 base and J by 4 bases, with 7 bases between. Together with reference TRBV7-8 and TRBJ1-4, the CDR3 gives the full variable domain: GAGVSQSPRYKVAKRGQDVALRCDPISGHVSLFWYQQALGQGPEFLTYFQNEAQLDKSGLPSDRFFAERPEGSVSTLKIQRTQQEDSAVYLCASSLVGDNEKLFFGSGTQLSVL.